The T cell receptor beta chain described here comes from a study of blood T cell repertoires in COVID-19. Overall study: From the United States, Italy and Spain came samples of acute and convalescent COVID-19. From T cells, B-cell-depleted T cells, or PBMCs came the material, which was cDNA or gDNA.

Under the authors' procedure: Reference gene primer amplification in the assay estimated nucleated cell counts. Profiled with immunoSEQ multiplex PCR; TCRdb holds only in-frame clones, not every one. V and J calls and clone size follow that table, whereas D and trimming were derived from the DNA. Of 200,000 to 300,000 clones in the sample, around 87% were seen once. Germline V gene sequence: CDR1 MDHEN, CDR2 SYDVKM. Trimming shortened V by 7 bases and J by 8 bases, and 14 bases separated the two germline ends. This CDR3 spans 12 amino acids. Material: peripheral blood. The rearrangement joins TRBV28 to TRBJ1-2; D unresolved. The origin of this receptor is a woman aged 50 to 65 with acute or convalescent COVID-19. The CDR3 sequence is CASTLTHRGYTF. CDR3 in DNA: TGTGCCAGCACCCTAACGCACCGAGGCTACACCTTC.